Listed below are T cell receptor beta chains from one sample, sequenced in a study of CD8 T cells in Susac syndrome. From the immunoSEQ multiplex PCR reads, TCRdb called clonotypes with MiXCR, one entry per CDR3 protein. The data show 150,000 or so distinct CDR3 sequences, about 93% seen once. The sample consisted of CD4+ T cells from PBMCs. The receptors were gathered from a human donor in good health. The CDR3 runs from the conserved cysteine through the conserved F or W. The D gene is left open where the match is weak. Only part of the rows carry a size: once, few, many, or a class if the clone is expanded.

d_gene	v_gene	abundance	j_gene	CDR3aa	CDR3nt
NA	TRBV5-6	NA	TRBJ2-1	CASSLARNEQFF	TGTGCCAGCAGCTTGGCGAGGAATGAGCAGTTCTTC
TRBD2	TRBV4-1	NA	TRBJ2-3	CASSQGSGGRGGIDTQYF	TGCGCCAGCAGCCAAGGATCCGGAGGGCGCGGGGGGATCGATACGCAGTATTTT
NA	TRBV20-1	NA	TRBJ1-1	CSALSDSPQRNGEAFF	TGCAGTGCATTGTCGGACAGCCCTCAGCGGAATGGAGAAGCTTTCTTT
TRBD1	TRBV20-1	NA	TRBJ2-3	CSAGRGQRTDTQYF	TGCAGTGCTGGAAGGGGACAGCGCACAGATACGCAGTATTTT
NA	TRBV7-6	NA	TRBJ2-5	CASSRRLAGETQYF	TGTGCCAGCAGCAGACGGTTAGCTGGGGAGACCCAGTACTTC
TRBD2	TRBV5-6	NA	TRBJ2-1	CASSPGGRGGGLAQFF	TGTGCCAGCAGCCCCGGGGGCCGGGGGGGTGGACTTGCGCAGTTCTTC
NA	TRBV5-1	NA	TRBJ1-2	CASRRIYTF	TGCGCCAGCCGGCGTATCTACACCTTC
NA	TRBV20-1	NA	TRBJ2-3	CSALGGRDTQYF	TGCAGTGCTCTGGGTGGACGAGATACGCAGTATTTT
NA	TRBV27	NA	TRBJ2-3	CASRGWATDTQYF	TGTGCCAGCAGAGGATGGGCCACAGATACGCAGTATTTT
NA	TRBV5-1	NA	TRBJ2-6	CASSFGVPGANVLTF	TGCGCCAGCAGCTTCGGGGTCCCTGGGGCCAACGTCCTGACTTTC
NA	TRBV6-5	NA	TRBJ1-5	CASSYHPTLGRYQPQHF	TGTGCCAGCAGTTACCACCCTACCTTAGGGCGGTATCAGCCCCAGCATTTT
TRBD1	TRBV10-3	NA	TRBJ2-7	CAMNRDRAYEQYF	TGTGCCATGAACAGGGACAGAGCCTACGAGCAGTACTTC
TRBD2	TRBV20-1	NA	TRBJ2-5	CSVTGLAAKQETQYF	TGCAGTGTTACCGGACTAGCGGCCAAACAAGAGACCCAGTACTTC
TRBD1	TRBV20-1	NA	TRBJ2-3	CSARKAPGQTDTQYF	TGCAGTGCTAGAAAAGCACCGGGACAGACAGATACGCAGTATTTT
NA	TRBV7-2	few	TRBJ2-3	CASSLRLDTQYF	TGTGCCAGCAGCTTACGGTTGGATACGCAGTATTTT
TRBD1	TRBV28	NA	TRBJ1-6	CASILGQAGSPLHF	TGTGCCAGCATCTTGGGACAGGCAGGGTCACCCCTCCACTTT
NA	TRBV5-1	once	TRBJ2-1	CASSLGGIDNEQFF	TGCGCCAGCAGCTTGGGGGGGATAGACAATGAGCAGTTCTTC
NA	TRBV5-1	NA	TRBJ2-5	CASSLDSGTQETQYF	TGCGCCAGCAGCTTGGATTCAGGGACCCAAGAGACCCAGTACTTC
TRBD1	TRBV2	NA	TRBJ1-2	CASRTVPGGSYTF	TGTGCCAGCAGAACGGTCCCAGGGGGATCCTACACCTTC
TRBD1	TRBV5-1	NA	TRBJ2-5	CASSFKTGGAETQYF	TGCGCCAGCAGCTTCAAAACAGGGGGCGCTGAGACCCAGTACTTC
NA	TRBV20-1	NA	TRBJ1-3	CSARDLGGTGNTIYF	TGCAGTGCTAGAGATCTAGGGGGTACTGGAAACACCATATATTTT
NA	TRBV2	NA	TRBJ2-5	CATYGGRRETQYF	TGTGCCACCTATGGGGGACGGCGGGAGACCCAGTACTTC
TRBD1	TRBV29-1	NA	TRBJ1-5	CSVRVGGASNNQPQHF	TGCAGCGTTAGGGTAGGGGGCGCTTCCAACAATCAGCCCCAGCATTTT